Each of the 22 T cell receptor beta chains below was sequenced from the same sample in a study of cytomegalovirus exposure and HLA in healthy donors. The PCR made use of 60 Vbeta and 13 Jbeta primers. Profiled with immunoSEQ multiplex PCR; TCRdb holds only in-frame clones, not every one. The sample has 150,000 to 200,000 clones, around 86% seen once; the top ten hold around 0.8%. Material for sequencing was PBMCs. These TCRs come from a young woman in good health and CMV-seronegative.

In its sample, this clone was seen once. This chain links TRBV13 with TRBJ1-4; 8 nucleotides agree with TRBD1. The V segment lost 3 bases and the J segment 7 bases; nucleotides outside the gene matches: 4. This CDR3 has 14 residues. Germline CDR1 is PRHDT and CDR2 is FYEKMQ (reference sequence). Here the CDR3 DNA reads TGTGCCAGCAGCTTGGGGACAGGTTCTGAAAAACTGTTTTTT. This codes for CASSLGTGSEKLFF.

The chain uses TRBV18 and TRBJ2-7; the D gene is possibly TRBD2 (6 bases). Trimming shortened V by 4 bases and J by 4 bases, and 11 bases separated the two germline ends. The CDR3 extends over 13 amino acids. Germline V gene lookup returns CDR1 KGHSH and CDR2 LQKENI. CDR3: CASSQGLDYEQYF. Here the CDR3 DNA reads TGTGCCAGCTCACAGGGACTCGATTACGAGCAGTACTTC.

For the CDR3, the DNA is TGTGCCAGCAGCTCTGGGGAGCCCGGCTACAATGAGCAGTTCTTC. It specifies CASSSGEPGYNEQFF. The chain is built from TRBV5-6 and TRBJ2-1; TRBD2 is a possible D gene (5 bases). The germline gives CDR1 SGHDT, CDR2 YYEEEE. With 3 bases removed from V and 3 bases from J, the gap between germline ends came to 13 bases. The CDR3 is made up of 15 amino acids.

The J gene is TRBJ2-7, the V gene TRBV2; TRBD1 matches 7 bases. The germline V gene encodes CDR1 SNHLY and CDR2 FYNNEI. V lost 6 bases, J lost 6 bases, and 8 bases stayed unmatched. This CDR3 comprises 13 residues. The CDR3 DNA follows: TGTGCCAGCAGCCCAACGACAGGGAGCGAGCAGTACTTC. Translating gives CASSPTTGSEQYF.

V gene TRBV19 combines with J gene TRBJ1-5; TRBD1 agrees at 7 bases. This CDR3 contains 14 residues. V trimming: 6 bases; J trimming: 5 bases; junction bases outside the gene matches: 7. Looked up from germline, CDR1 is LNHDA and CDR2 is SQIVND (reference sequence). In DNA, the CDR3 is TGTGCCAGTAGAACGACAGGGATCGATCAGCCCCAGCATTTT. This sequence encodes CASRTTGIDQPQHF.

The V call is TRBV13, the J call TRBJ2-5, with 13 bases that match TRBD2. The CDR3 length is 16 residues. The germline V gene has CDR1 PRHDT and CDR2 FYEKMQ (reference sequence). V lost 0 bases to trimming and J lost 5 bases; unmatched junction nucleotides: 3. The CDR3 DNA follows: TGTGCCAGCAGCTTAGGACTAGCGGGGGGGTTCGAGACCCAGTACTTC. Translation gives CASSLGLAGGFETQYF.

This clone was picked up a small number of times. CDR3: CASSYPGGVAFF. The CDR3 nucleotides read TGTGCCAGCAGTTACCCGGGGGGAGTAGCTTTCTTT. The chain links TRBV6-5 to TRBJ1-1; a possible D gene is TRBD1 (5 bases). With 2 bases removed from V and 10 bases from J, the gap between germline ends came to 11 bases. CDR1 MNHEY and CDR2 SVGAGI come from the germline V gene. CDR3 length: 12 amino acids.

The chain carries TRBV11-2 and TRBJ1-1; possible D gene TRBD1, 6 bases. The germline V gene encodes CDR1 SGHAT and CDR2 FQNNGV. V lost 1 base, J lost 3 bases, and 12 bases lay in between. This CDR3 is built from 15 residues. Here the CDR3 DNA reads TGTGCCAGCAGCTTAGGGCGGGGGGGGCACACTGAAGCTTTCTTT. It yields the protein CASSLGRGGHTEAFF.

The chain carries TRBV6-4 and TRBJ1-2; TRBD1 agrees at 11 bases. CDR1 and CDR2 (germline): MRHNA, SNTAGT. V lost 6 bases and J lost 7; bases outside the gene matches: 4. This CDR3 has 13 residues. This CDR3 is CASSPGQGGGYTF. In DNA form, the CDR3 reads TGTGCCAGCAGCCCGGGACAGGGGGGTGGCTACACCTTC.

This CDR3 reads CASSNEQGSGELFF. The CDR3 coding sequence is TGCGCCAGCAGCAACGAACAGGGCTCCGGGGAGCTGTTTTTT. The chain has TRBV4-1 and TRBJ2-2, with a tentative D call TRBD1 (6 bases). V lost 5 bases to trimming and J lost 6 bases, with 13 bases between them. CDR3 length: 14 amino acids. CDR1 and CDR2 (germline): MGHRA, YSYEKL.

CDR3 sequence: CASSTRGTGLESGANVLTF. CDR3 coding DNA: TGTGCCAGTAGTACCCGCGGGACAGGGCTAGAGTCTGGGGCCAACGTCCTGACTTTC. The V gene is TRBV19, the J gene TRBJ2-6; 9 bases agree with TRBD1. Germline V gene lookup returns CDR1 LNHDA and CDR2 SQIVND (reference sequence). The CDR3 has 19 amino acids. J lost 1 base, V lost 4 bases, and 11 bases had no gene match.

This chain connects TRBV14 to TRBJ1-2; D is perhaps TRBD1 (5 bases). V shed 1 base and J shed 3 bases, with 12 bases lying between them. Germline lookup yields CDR1 SGHDN and CDR2 FVKESK. The CDR3 spans 15 residues. The chain's CDR3 is CASSQGSGADYGYTF. The DNA for the CDR3 is TGTGCCAGCAGCCAAGGTTCTGGGGCGGACTATGGCTACACCTTC.

The chain recombines TRBV19 with TRBJ2-1; no clear D. The V gene's germline CDR1 is LNHDA and CDR2 SQIVND (reference sequence). V lost 1 base and J 6 bases, leaving 13 bases between the germline ends. This CDR3 has 15 amino acids. The CDR3 spells CASSIGAKAGNEQFF. The CDR3 nucleotides are TGTGCCAGTAGTATAGGGGCGAAGGCCGGCAATGAGCAGTTCTTC.

V gene TRBV19 combines with J gene TRBJ2-5, with 12 bases that match TRBD2. The junction had 6 bases not matched to a gene; V was cut back by 6 bases and J by 1 base. This CDR3 contains 16 residues. Germline-derived CDR1 and CDR2 are LNHDA and SQIVND (reference sequence). The CDR3 loop reads CASSRTSGASQETQYF. The CDR3 DNA reads as TGTGCCAGTAGCCGGACTAGCGGGGCTTCCCAAGAGACCCAGTACTTC.

This chain joins TRBV7-9 and TRBJ1-5, with D unclear. The CDR3 loop spans 14 amino acids. Trimming shortened V by 2 bases and J by 2 bases, and 7 bases separated the two germline ends. Germline CDR1 is SEHNR and CDR2 is FQNEAQ (reference sequence). The CDR3 nucleotides are TGTGCCAGCAGCTTAACAGCGGGCAATCAGCCCCAGCATTTT. Its protein is CASSLTAGNQPQHF.

This clone was detected a few times. J is TRBJ2-1 and V is TRBV5-4, with 9 bases identical to TRBD2. V shed 4 bases and J 2 bases; nucleotides not matched to a gene: 4. This CDR3 is built from 15 residues. CDR1 and CDR2 from the germline V gene are SGHNT and YYREEE (reference sequence). In DNA form, the CDR3 reads TGTGCCAGCAGCCTAAGCGGGGGGCCCTACAATGAGCAGTTCTTC. Encoded protein: CASSLSGGPYNEQFF. Supplemented by reference TRBV5-4 and TRBJ2-1, the full variable domain reads ETGVTQSPTHLIKTRGQQVTLRCSSQSGHNTVSWYQQALGQGPQFIFQYYREEENGRGNFPPRFSGLQFPNYSSELNVNALELDDSALYLCASSLSGGPYNEQFFGPGTRLTVL.

This chain connects TRBV6-1 to TRBJ1-2; 7 bases are a match to TRBD1. V lost 0 bases to trimming and J lost 4 bases; unmatched junction nucleotides: 5. Germline CDR1 reads MNHNS; CDR2 reads SASEGT. CDR3 length: 15 amino acids. CDR3 amino acids: CASSEAREGAYGYTF. CDR3 DNA: TGTGCCAGCAGTGAAGCGCGTGAGGGGGCCTATGGCTACACCTTC.

This sequence joins TRBV19 and TRBJ2-1, with 9 bases lining up with TRBD2. In germline, CDR1 is LNHDA, CDR2 SQIVND (reference sequence). The trim removed 6 bases at V and 5 bases at J, leaving 11 bases unmatched. CDR3 length: 16 amino acids. This CDR3 reads CASSPGWAGGDNEQFF. In DNA, the CDR3 is TGTGCCAGTAGCCCCGGGTGGGCGGGAGGGGACAATGAGCAGTTCTTC.

The gene calls are TRBV7-6 and TRBJ2-7; unclear D gene. This CDR3 region has 14 residues. Per the germline V gene, CDR1 is SGHVS and CDR2 is FNYEAQ. Deletions cut 3 bases from V and 0 bases from J, with 9 bases between. CDR3 amino acids: CASSFAGSSYEQYF. The CDR3, as DNA: TGTGCCAGCAGCTTTGCAGGCAGCTCCTACGAGCAGTACTTC. Full variable domain (remainder filled in from reference TRBV7-6 and TRBJ2-7): GAGVSQSPRYKVTKRGQDVALRCDPISGHVSLYWYRQALGQGPEFLTYFNYEAQQDKSGLPNDRFSAERPEGSISTLTIQRTEQRDSAMYRCASSFAGSSYEQYFGPGTRLTVT.

The chain has TRBV7-2 and TRBJ1-2; D perhaps matches TRBD1 (6 bases). CDR3 length: 15 residues. The germline gives CDR1 SGHTA, CDR2 FQGNSA. Between the trimmed V and J ends, which lost 4 bases and 3 bases, there was a span of 15 bases. CDR3 protein: CASSSPKYRDYGYTF. For the CDR3, the DNA is TGTGCCAGCAGCTCCCCCAAATACAGGGACTATGGCTACACCTTC.

V is TRBV2 and J is TRBJ1-3; 9 positions agree with TRBD1. Germline V gene data show CDR1 as SNHLY and CDR2 as FYNNEI. The CDR3 totals 16 residues. V gave up 7 bases and J gave up 1 base; unmatched junction bases: 8. CDR3 sequence (DNA): TGTGCCAGCATACATCGGACAGGGGAATCTGGAAACACCATATATTTT. This encodes CASIHRTGESGNTIYF.

This chain joins TRBV7-9 and TRBJ1-1, with D maybe TRBD1 (6 bases). Looked up from germline, CDR1 is SEHNR and CDR2 is FQNEAQ (reference sequence). V was shortened by 4 bases and J by 8 bases, with 14 bases between the two germline ends. This CDR3 is 13 amino acids long. The CDR3 here is CASSYPNRDEAFF. The CDR3 nucleotides read TGTGCCAGCAGCTACCCAAACAGGGACGAAGCTTTCTTT.